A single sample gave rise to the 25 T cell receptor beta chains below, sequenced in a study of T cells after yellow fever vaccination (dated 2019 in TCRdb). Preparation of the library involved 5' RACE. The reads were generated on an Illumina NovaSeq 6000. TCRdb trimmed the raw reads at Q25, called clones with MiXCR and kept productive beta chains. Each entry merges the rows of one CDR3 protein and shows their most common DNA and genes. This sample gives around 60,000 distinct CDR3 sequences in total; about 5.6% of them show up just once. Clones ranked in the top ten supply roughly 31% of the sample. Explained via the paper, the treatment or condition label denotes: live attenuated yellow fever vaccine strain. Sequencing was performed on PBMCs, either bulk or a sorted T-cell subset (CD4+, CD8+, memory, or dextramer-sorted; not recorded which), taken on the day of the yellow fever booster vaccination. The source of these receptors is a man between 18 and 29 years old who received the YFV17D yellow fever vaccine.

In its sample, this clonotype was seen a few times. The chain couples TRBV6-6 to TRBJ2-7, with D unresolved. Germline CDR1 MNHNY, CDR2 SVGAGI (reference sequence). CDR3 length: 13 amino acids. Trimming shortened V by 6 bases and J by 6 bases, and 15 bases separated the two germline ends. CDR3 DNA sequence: TGTGCCAGCAGGCGTTCTTCCCCCGCCGAGCAGTACTTC. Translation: CASRRSSPAEQYF.

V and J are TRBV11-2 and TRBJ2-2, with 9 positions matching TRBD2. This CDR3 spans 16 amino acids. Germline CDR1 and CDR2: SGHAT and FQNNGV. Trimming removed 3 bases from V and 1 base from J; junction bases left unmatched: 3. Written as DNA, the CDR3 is TGTGCCAGCAGCTTTCGCGGGGGGGGGAACACCGGGGAGCTGTTTTTT. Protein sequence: CASSFRGGGNTGELFF.

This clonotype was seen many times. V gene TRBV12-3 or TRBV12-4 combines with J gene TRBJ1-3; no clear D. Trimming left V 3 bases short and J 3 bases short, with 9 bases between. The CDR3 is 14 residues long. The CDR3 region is CASSLVGSGNTIYF. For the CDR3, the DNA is TGTGCCAGCAGTTTGGTGGGTAGTGGAAACACCATATATTTT.

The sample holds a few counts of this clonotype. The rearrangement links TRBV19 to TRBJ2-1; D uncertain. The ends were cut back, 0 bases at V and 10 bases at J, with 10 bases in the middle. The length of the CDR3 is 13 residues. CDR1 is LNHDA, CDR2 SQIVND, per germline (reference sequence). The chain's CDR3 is CASSIDPRTEQFF. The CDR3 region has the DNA TGTGCCAGTAGTATAGATCCACGGACCGAGCAGTTCTTC.

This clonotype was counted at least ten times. The DNA of the CDR3 is TGTGCCAGCAGCCCCTGGGGCAGCAGGTCTGGGGCCAACGTCCTGACTTTC. Its protein is CASSPWGSRSGANVLTF. This chain connects TRBV9 to TRBJ2-6; possibly TRBD1 for D (5 bases). This CDR3 comprises 17 residues. The germline V gene has CDR1 SGDLS and CDR2 YYNGEE. The V end was cut by 4 bases, the J end by 1 base, with 15 bases between. The complete variable domain, with remaining parts taken from reference TRBV9 and TRBJ2-6, reads DSGVTQTPKHLITATGQRVTLRCSPRSGDLSVYWYQQSLDQGLQFLIQYYNGEERAKGNILERFSAQQFPDLHSELNLSSLELGDSALYFCASSPWGSRSGANVLTFGAGSRLTVL.

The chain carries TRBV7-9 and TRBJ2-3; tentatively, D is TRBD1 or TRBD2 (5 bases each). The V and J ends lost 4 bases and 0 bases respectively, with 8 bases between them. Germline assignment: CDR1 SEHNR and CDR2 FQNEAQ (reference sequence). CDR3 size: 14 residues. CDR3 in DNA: TGTGCCAGCAGCTGGGGACCTAGCACAGATACGCAGTATTTT. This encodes CASSWGPSTDTQYF.

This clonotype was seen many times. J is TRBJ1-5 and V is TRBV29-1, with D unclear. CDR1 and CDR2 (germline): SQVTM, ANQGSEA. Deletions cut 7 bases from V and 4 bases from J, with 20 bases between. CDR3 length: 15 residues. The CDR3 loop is CSAVIVAQMNQPQHF. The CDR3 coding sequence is TGCAGCGCCGTTATCGTCGCACAGATGAATCAGCCCCAGCATTTT.

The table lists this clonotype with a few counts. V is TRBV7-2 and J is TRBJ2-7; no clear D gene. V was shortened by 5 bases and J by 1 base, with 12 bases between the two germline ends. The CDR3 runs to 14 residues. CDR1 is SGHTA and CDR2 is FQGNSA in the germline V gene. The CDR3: CASSLRRSSYEQYF. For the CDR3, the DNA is TGTGCCAGCAGCCTCCGTCGCTCTTCCTACGAGCAGTACTTC.

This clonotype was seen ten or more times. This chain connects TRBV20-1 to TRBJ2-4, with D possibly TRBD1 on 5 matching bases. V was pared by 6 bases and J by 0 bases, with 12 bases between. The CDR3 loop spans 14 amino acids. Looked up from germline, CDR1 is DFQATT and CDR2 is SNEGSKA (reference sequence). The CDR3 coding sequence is TGCAGTGCCCCCGACAGACTAGCCAAAAACATTCAGTACTTC. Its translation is CSAPDRLAKNIQYF.

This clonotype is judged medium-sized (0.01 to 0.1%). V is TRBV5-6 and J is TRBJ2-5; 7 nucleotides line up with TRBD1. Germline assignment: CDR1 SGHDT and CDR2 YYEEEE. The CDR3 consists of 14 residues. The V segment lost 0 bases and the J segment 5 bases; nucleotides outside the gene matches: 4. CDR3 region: CASSLGRGYETQYF. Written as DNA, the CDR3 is TGTGCCAGCAGCTTGGGCAGGGGGTATGAGACCCAGTACTTC.

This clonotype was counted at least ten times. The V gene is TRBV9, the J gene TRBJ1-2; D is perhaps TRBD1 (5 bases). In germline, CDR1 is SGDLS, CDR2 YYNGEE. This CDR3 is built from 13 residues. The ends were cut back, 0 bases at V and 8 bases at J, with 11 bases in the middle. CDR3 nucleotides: TGTGCCAGCAGCGTAGCTCCGGGGCAGGGCTACACCTTC. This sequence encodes CASSVAPGQGYTF.

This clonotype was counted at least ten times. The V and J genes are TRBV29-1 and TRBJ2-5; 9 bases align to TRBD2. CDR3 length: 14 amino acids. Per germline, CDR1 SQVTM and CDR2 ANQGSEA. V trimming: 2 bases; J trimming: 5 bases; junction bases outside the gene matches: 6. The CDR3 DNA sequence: TGCAGCGTTGAACTAGCGGGGAGGGGGGAGACCCAGTACTTC. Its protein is CSVELAGRGETQYF.

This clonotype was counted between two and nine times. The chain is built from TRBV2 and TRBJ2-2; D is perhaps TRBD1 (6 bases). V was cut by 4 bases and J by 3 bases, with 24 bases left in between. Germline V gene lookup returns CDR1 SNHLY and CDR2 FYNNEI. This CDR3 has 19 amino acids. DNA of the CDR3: TGTGCCAGCAGTGGTTCCCTGGACAGCTCGATACTCCACACCGGGGAGCTGTTTTTT. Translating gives CASSGSLDSSILHTGELFF. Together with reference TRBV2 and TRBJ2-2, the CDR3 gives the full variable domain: EPEVTQTPSHQVTQMGQEVILRCVPISNHLYFYWYRQILGQKVEFLVSFYNNEISEKSEIFDDQFSVERPDGSNFTLKIRSTKLEDSAMYFCASSGSLDSSILHTGELFFGEGSRLTVL.

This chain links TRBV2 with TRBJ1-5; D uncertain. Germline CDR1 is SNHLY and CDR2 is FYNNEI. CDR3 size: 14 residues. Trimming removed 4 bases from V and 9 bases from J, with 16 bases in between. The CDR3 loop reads CASSGPDRRRPQHF. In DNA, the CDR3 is TGTGCCAGCAGTGGCCCGGACCGGAGGAGGCCCCAGCATTTT.

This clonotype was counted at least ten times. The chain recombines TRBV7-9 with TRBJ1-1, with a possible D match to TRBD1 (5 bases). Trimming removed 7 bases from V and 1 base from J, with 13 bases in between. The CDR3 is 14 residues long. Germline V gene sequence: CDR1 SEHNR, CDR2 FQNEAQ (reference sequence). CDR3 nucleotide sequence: TGTGCCAGCACTCGAGTGGGGGAGAACACTGAAGCTTTCTTT. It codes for CASTRVGENTEAFF.

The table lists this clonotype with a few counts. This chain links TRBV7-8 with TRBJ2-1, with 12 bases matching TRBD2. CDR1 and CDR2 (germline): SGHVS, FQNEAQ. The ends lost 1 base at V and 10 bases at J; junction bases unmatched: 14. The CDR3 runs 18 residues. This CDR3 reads CASSLGILGLAGGLEQFF. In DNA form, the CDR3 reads TGTGCCAGCAGCTTAGGGATTCTCGGGCTAGCGGGGGGGCTGGAGCAGTTCTTC.

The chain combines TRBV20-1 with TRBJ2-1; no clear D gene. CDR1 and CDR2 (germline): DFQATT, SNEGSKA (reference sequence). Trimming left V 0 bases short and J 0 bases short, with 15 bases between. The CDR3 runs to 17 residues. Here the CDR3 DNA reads TGCAGTGCTAGAGAGGGCCTTGCGCCGAGCTCCTACAATGAGCAGTTCTTC. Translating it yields CSAREGLAPSSYNEQFF.

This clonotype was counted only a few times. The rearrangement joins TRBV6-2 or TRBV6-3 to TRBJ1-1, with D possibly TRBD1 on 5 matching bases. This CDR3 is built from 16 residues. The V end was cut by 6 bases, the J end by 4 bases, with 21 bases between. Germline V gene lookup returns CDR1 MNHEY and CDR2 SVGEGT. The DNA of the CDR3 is TGTGCCAGCAGCTCCCGGGACGGATATGAAGGCACTGAAGCTTTCTTT. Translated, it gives CASSSRDGYEGTEAFF.

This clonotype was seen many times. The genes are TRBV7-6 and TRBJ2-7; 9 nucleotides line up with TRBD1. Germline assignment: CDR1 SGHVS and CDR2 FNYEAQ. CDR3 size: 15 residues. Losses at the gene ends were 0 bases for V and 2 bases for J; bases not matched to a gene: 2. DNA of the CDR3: TGTGCCAGCAGCTTAGCGGACAGGGGAACCTACGAGCAGTACTTC. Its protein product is CASSLADRGTYEQYF.

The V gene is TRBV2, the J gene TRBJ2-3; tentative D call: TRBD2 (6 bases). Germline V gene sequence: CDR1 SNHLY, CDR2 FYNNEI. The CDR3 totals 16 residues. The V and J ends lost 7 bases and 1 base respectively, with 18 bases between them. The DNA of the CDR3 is TGTGCCAGCACTAAGGGGTTCCCTAGCGGCACAGATACGCAGTATTTT. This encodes CASTKGFPSGTDTQYF.

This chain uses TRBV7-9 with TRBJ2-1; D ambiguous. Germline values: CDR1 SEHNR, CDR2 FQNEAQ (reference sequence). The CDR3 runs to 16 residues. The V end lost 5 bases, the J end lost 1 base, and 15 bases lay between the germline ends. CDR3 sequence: CASSPVAGPSYNEQFF. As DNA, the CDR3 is TGTGCCAGCAGCCCGGTCGCAGGTCCTTCCTACAATGAGCAGTTCTTC.

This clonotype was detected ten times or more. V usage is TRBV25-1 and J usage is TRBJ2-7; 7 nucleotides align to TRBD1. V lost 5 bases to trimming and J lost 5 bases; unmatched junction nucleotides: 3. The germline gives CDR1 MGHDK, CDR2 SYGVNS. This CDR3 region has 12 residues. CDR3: CASSPTGNEQYF. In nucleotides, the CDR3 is TGTGCCAGCAGTCCGACAGGGAACGAGCAGTACTTC.

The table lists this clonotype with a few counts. CDR3 nucleotides: TGTGCCAGCAGTTTCATTCCTTACGGAAATTCTCGCTCCTACAATGAGCAGTTCTTC. This codes for CASSFIPYGNSRSYNEQFF. This chain connects TRBV12-3 or TRBV12-4 to TRBJ2-1; D not resolved. V lost 3 bases and J lost 0, with 21 bases in between. CDR3 length equals 19 residues.

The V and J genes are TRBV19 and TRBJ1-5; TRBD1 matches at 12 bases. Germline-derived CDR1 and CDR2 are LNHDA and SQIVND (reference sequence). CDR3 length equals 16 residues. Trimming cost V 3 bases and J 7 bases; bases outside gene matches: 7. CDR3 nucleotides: TGTGCCAGTAGTATCGGGACAGGGGGCGCGGGGCAGCCCCAGCATTTT. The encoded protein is CASSIGTGGAGQPQHF. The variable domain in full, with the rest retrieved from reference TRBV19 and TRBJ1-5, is DGGITQSPKYLFRKEGQNVTLSCEQNLNHDAMYWYRQDPGQGLRLIYYSQIVNDFQKGDIAEGYSVSREKKESFPLTVTSAQKNPTAFYLCASSIGTGGAGQPQHFGDGTRLSIL.

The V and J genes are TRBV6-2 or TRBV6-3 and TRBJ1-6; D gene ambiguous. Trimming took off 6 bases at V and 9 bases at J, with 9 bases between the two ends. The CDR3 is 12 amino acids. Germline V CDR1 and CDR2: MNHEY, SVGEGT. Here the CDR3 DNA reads TGTGCCAGCAGGGCCGGTAGTTCACCCCTCCACTTT. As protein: CASRAGSSPLHF.